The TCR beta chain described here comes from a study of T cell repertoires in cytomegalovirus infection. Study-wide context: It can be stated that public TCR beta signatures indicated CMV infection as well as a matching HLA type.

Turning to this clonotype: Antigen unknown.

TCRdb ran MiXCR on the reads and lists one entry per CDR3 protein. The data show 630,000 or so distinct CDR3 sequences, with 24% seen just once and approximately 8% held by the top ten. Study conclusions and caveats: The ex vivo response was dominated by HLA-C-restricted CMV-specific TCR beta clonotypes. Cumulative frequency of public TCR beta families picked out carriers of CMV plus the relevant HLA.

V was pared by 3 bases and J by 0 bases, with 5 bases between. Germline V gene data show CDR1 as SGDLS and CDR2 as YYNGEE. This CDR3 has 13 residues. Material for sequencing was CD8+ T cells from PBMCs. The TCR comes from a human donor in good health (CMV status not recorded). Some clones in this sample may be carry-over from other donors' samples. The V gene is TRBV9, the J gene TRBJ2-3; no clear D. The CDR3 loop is CASSAWSTDTQYF. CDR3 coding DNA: TGTGCCAGCAGCGCCTGGAGCACAGATACGCAGTATTTT.